This note documents a single TCR beta chain sequence. Antigen unknown. Germline V gene sequence: CDR1 LNHDA, CDR2 SQIVND (reference sequence). V was pared by 1 base and J by 4 bases, with 13 bases between. The CDR3 spans 15 residues. This specimen comes from a study of cytomegalovirus exposure and HLA in healthy donors. Findings of the study overall: The authors later linked a missense DCLRE1C variant to TCR beta V- and J-gene trimming.

PCR employed 60 Vbeta and 13 Jbeta primers. Using immunoSEQ multiplex PCR, the repertoire was profiled, and TCRdb retains in-frame clones only, with some absent. This table holds about 140,000 clones, 80% to 85% found once. V gene TRBV19 combines with J gene TRBJ1-2, with D possibly TRBD1 on 6 matching bases. The sequence derives from a female donor in good health and CMV-seronegative. Material: PBMCs. In DNA form, the CDR3 reads TGTGCCAGTAGTATAGCGTCGGGACAATCCTATGGCTACACCTTC. This codes for CASSIASGQSYGYTF.